The next 19 T cell receptor beta chains were all read from a single sample in a study of early T cells in non-severe SARS-CoV-2 infection. TCRdb reanalysed the 5' RACE reads using MiXCR and keeps one entry per CDR3 protein. The table lists roughly 75,000 distinct CDR3 sequences, about 17% of them singletons. The specimen sequenced was whole blood. These receptors originate from an adult who was a healthcare worker with PCR-confirmed SARS-CoV-2 infection or an uninfected control (not recorded which).

This clonotype was counted at least ten times. The gene calls are TRBV3-1 and TRBJ1-5; D may be TRBD1 (6 bases). Trimming removed 1 base from V and 4 bases from J, with 11 bases in between. In germline, CDR1 is LGHDT, CDR2 YNNKEL (reference sequence). The CDR3 sequence is 15 residues long. CDR3 nucleotide sequence: TGTGCCAGCAGCCAAGGTAGGACAGATAATCAGCCCCAGCATTTT. Translation gives CASSQGRTDNQPQHF.

This clonotype was observed a few times. The rearrangement uses TRBV5-1 and TRBJ2-5, with TRBD2 matching over 11 bases. J was trimmed by 4 bases and V by 0 bases; bases with no gene match: 8. The CDR3 length is 17 residues. The germline V gene encodes CDR1 SGHRS and CDR2 YFSETQ. The CDR3 coding sequence is TGCGCCAGCAGCTTGGCCCTGCTAGCGGGGGGACCAGAGACCCAGTACTTC. It translates to CASSLALLAGGPETQYF.

This clonotype was seen at least ten times. V gene TRBV6-5 combines with J gene TRBJ2-6; D not certain. There are 17 residues in the CDR3. V shed 0 bases and J shed 1 base, with 10 bases lying between them. Germline values: CDR1 MNHEY, CDR2 SVGAGI. CDR3 in amino acids: CASSYSAWVSGANVLTF. CDR3 nucleotides: TGTGCCAGCAGTTACTCAGCTTGGGTATCTGGGGCCAACGTCCTGACTTTC.

The rearrangement joins TRBV11-2 to TRBJ2-7; 8 positions agree with TRBD2. CDR1 SGHAT and CDR2 FQNNGV come from the germline V gene. J gave up 2 bases and V 5 bases, and 11 bases lay outside the gene matches. The CDR3 sequence is 16 residues long. CDR3 coding DNA: TGTGCCAGCAGCCCGCCGGGGGGGTCCCGGGCCTACGAGCAGTACTTC. Protein: CASSPPGGSRAYEQYF.

CDR3 DNA: TGCAGCCATAGCGGGGGGGCAGGAGAGACCCAGTACTTC. As protein: CSHSGGAGETQYF. The chain couples TRBV29-1 to TRBJ2-5, with 11 nucleotides matching TRBD2. The CDR3 totals 13 residues. CDR1 SQVTM and CDR2 ANQGSEA come from the germline V gene. J was trimmed by 4 bases and V by 8 bases; bases with no gene match: 6.

J is TRBJ2-3 and V is TRBV12-3 or TRBV12-4, with 10 bases identical to TRBD1. J gave up 4 bases and V 3 bases, and 7 bases lay outside the gene matches. The CDR3 is 16 amino acids. The CDR3 loop is CASSFGTGVPPDTQYF. DNA for the CDR3: TGTGCCAGCAGTTTCGGGACAGGGGTTCCGCCAGATACGCAGTATTTT.

The sample holds many counts of this clonotype. The chain has TRBV7-3 and TRBJ1-1, with 7 bases aligning to TRBD1. Looked up from germline, CDR1 is SGHTA and CDR2 is FQGTGA. The V gene end was trimmed by 4 bases and the J gene end by 1 base; junction bases not matched to a gene: 6. The CDR3 length is 15 residues. CDR3 nucleotide sequence: TGTGCCAGCAGCTCAGGGGGAACTGCGAACACTGAAGCTTTCTTT. Its protein product is CASSSGGTANTEAFF.

V is TRBV2 and J is TRBJ2-2, with 12 bases identical to TRBD2. V trimming: 7 bases; J trimming: 3 bases; junction bases outside the gene matches: 3. The CDR3 runs 15 residues. The germline gives CDR1 SNHLY, CDR2 FYNNEI. CDR3 sequence reads: CASKRLAGDTGELFF. The CDR3 DNA reads TGTGCCAGCAAGAGACTAGCGGGAGACACCGGGGAGCTGTTTTTT. Filled out from reference TRBV2 and TRBJ2-2, the complete variable domain reads EPEVTQTPSHQVTQMGQEVILRCVPISNHLYFYWYRQILGQKVEFLVSFYNNEISEKSEIFDDQFSVERPDGSNFTLKIRSTKLEDSAMYFCASKRLAGDTGELFFGEGSRLTVL.

The V call is TRBV7-9, the J call TRBJ1-2, with D possibly matching TRBD1 (5 bases). Germline values: CDR1 SEHNR, CDR2 FQNEAQ (reference sequence). The ends were cut back, 0 bases at V and 5 bases at J, with 10 bases in the middle. This CDR3 has 14 amino acids. The CDR3: CASSLAPGHYGYTF. DNA for the CDR3: TGTGCCAGCAGCTTAGCCCCAGGACATTATGGCTACACCTTC.

In this sample, this clonotype turned up a few times. The J gene is TRBJ2-2, the V gene TRBV3-1; D ambiguous. From germline, CDR1 is LGHDT and CDR2 YNNKEL (reference sequence). The CDR3 covers 14 residues. Trimming pared 0 bases from V and 9 bases from J, leaving 11 bases between. The CDR3, as DNA: TGTGCCAGCAGCCAAGACCGCCCAGCCAGGGAGCTGTTTTTT. Residues: CASSQDRPARELFF.

This clonotype was seen a few times. This chain joins TRBV12-3 or TRBV12-4 and TRBJ1-3, with D possibly being TRBD1 (5 bases). V was clipped by 6 bases and J by 0 bases, with 15 bases between them. The CDR3 consists of 16 residues. CDR3 bases: TGTGCCAGCAGACCCTTGGACATCACCTCTGGAAACACCATATATTTT. This encodes CASRPLDITSGNTIYF.

This clonotype occurred a few times. The chain is built from TRBV2 and TRBJ1-5; D gene ambiguous. V was pared by 2 bases and J by 0 bases, with 14 bases between. CDR3 size: 17 residues. Germline V gene data show CDR1 as SNHLY and CDR2 as FYNNEI. CDR3: CASSEKKTRISNQPQHF. The CDR3, as DNA: TGTGCCAGCAGTGAAAAAAAGACGCGAATTAGCAATCAGCCCCAGCATTTT.

The gene calls are TRBV6-2 or TRBV6-3 and TRBJ2-2; D call uncertain. The ends were cut back, 2 bases at V and 7 bases at J, with 5 bases in the middle. Germline assignment: CDR1 MNHEY and CDR2 SVGEGT. This CDR3 is built from 12 residues. This CDR3 reads CASSYLGGELFF. The CDR3 region has the DNA TGTGCCAGCAGTTACCTTGGCGGGGAGCTGTTTTTT.

This clonotype has a handful of counts. The chain is built from TRBV18 and TRBJ2-3; 8 bases agree with TRBD1. The CDR3 is made up of 16 amino acids. V lost 3 bases, J lost 3 bases, and 8 bases stayed unmatched. From germline, CDR1 is KGHSH and CDR2 LQKENI. The CDR3 bases are TGTGCCAGCTCACCCTTCCCAGGGGGCCGGACAGATACGCAGTATTTT. It encodes CASSPFPGGRTDTQYF.

This clonotype was recorded a few times. V is TRBV18 and J is TRBJ2-1, with TRBD1 matching 9 bases. V was clipped by 0 bases and J by 8 bases; unmatched bases: 8. The V gene's germline CDR1 is KGHSH and CDR2 LQKENI. The length of the CDR3 is 16 residues. The DNA for the CDR3 is TGTGCCAGCTCACCACCTACCGGGACAGGGAAGGATGAGCAGTTCTTC. Protein sequence: CASSPPTGTGKDEQFF.

This clonotype was seen more than once but under ten times. The V gene is TRBV19, the J gene TRBJ2-7; D is possibly TRBD1 (6 bases). V shed 7 bases and J shed 2 bases, with 12 bases lying between them. Germline V gives CDR1 LNHDA, CDR2 SQIVND (reference sequence). The CDR3 totals 13 residues. The CDR3 DNA reads as TGTGCCAGTACTGGGACACCCCCCTACGAGCAGTACTTC. Encoded protein: CASTGTPPYEQYF.

There are a few counts of this clonotype. The chain recombines TRBV5-1 with TRBJ2-1; TRBD2 matches at 12 bases. There are 16 residues in the CDR3. Germline CDR1 and CDR2: SGHRS and YFSETQ. V shed 0 bases and J 5 bases; nucleotides not matched to a gene: 3. The CDR3, as DNA: TGCGCCAGCAGCTTGGCCACTAGCGGGGGGAACAATGAGCAGTTCTTC. Amino acid sequence: CASSLATSGGNNEQFF.

This clonotype was counted between two and nine times. This chain connects TRBV28 to TRBJ1-1; 9 nucleotides agree with TRBD1. Germline V gene sequence: CDR1 MDHEN, CDR2 SYDVKM. V lost 6 bases and J lost 5; bases outside the gene matches: 7. The CDR3 is 14 residues long. The CDR3 region has the DNA TGTGCCAGCAGGGAAACAGGGGGCGTAACTGAAGCTTTCTTT. It translates to CASRETGGVTEAFF.

This clonotype was observed a handful of times. J is TRBJ2-7 and V is TRBV18; 9 nucleotides line up with TRBD1. The CDR3 extends over 13 amino acids. V was clipped by 5 bases and J by 5 bases; unmatched bases: 4. From germline, CDR1 is KGHSH and CDR2 LQKENI. The DNA of the CDR3 is TGTGCCAGCTCAACGGGACAGGGCGACGAGCAGTACTTC. It translates to CASSTGQGDEQYF.